This T cell receptor beta chain was captured in a study of beta chain features in type 1 diabetes. Study conclusions and caveats: All four CD4+ subsets of Type 1 diabetes patients contained TCRB CDR3s that were moderately but significantly shorter. Among patients, naive, central memory and Treg TCRB repertoires appeared more similar than among healthy donors.

Germline V gives CDR1 SGHDT, CDR2 YYEEEE. J gave up 11 bases and V 4 bases, and 9 bases lay outside the gene matches. The CDR3 has 15 residues. The single heparinised draw taken from each donor contained around 100 mL of blood on average. Staining for CD45RO/CCR7/CD25/CD127/CD95/CD27 allowed sorting of CD4+ naive, central memory, regulatory and stem cell-like memory cells. The study reverse transcribed the entire isolated RNA, so it sequenced expressed TCRB transcripts. This table comes from immunoSEQ multiplex PCR, and its TCRdb copy is limited to in-frame clones, with some not included. The table has 300,000 to 400,000 clones, about a tenth seen once. Details on this clone: Its antigen is undetermined.

The sequencing input was central memory CD4+ T cells from blood. The V and J genes are TRBV5-6 and TRBJ1-6; 10 nucleotides match TRBD1. The clonotype was recovered from a man younger than 45 with type 1 diabetes. CDR3 sequence: CASSMRGTGETPLHF. The CDR3 DNA reads TGTGCCAGCAGCATGCGCGGGACAGGGGAGACACCCCTCCACTTT.